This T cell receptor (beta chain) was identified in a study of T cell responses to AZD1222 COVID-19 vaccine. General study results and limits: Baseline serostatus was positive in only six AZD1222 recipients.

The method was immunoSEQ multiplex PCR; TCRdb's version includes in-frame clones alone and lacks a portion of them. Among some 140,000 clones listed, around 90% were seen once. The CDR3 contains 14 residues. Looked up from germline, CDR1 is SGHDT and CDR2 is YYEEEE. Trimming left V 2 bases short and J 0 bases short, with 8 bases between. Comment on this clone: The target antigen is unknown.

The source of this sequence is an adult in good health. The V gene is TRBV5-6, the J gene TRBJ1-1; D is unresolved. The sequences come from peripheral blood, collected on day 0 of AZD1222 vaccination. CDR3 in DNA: TGTGCCAGCAGCTTAAAACAGTTGAACACTGAAGCTTTCTTT. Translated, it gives CASSLKQLNTEAFF.